This TCR beta chain came from a study of T-cell reconstitution after alpha-beta-depleted transplantation in children. A library of TCRbeta sequences, prepared with unique molecular identifiers, was generated. A single record per CDR3 protein comes from TCRdb applying MiXCR to the PCR reads. The table includes about 460,000 distinct CDR3 sequences, around 13% detected once. This clonotype was observed a few times. Trimming shortened V by 10 bases and J by 0 bases, and 16 bases separated the two germline ends. The length of the CDR3 is 15 residues. Germline assignment: CDR1 MNHNS and CDR2 SASEGT. This chain joins TRBV6-1 and TRBJ2-1, with D perhaps TRBD2 (6 bases). Sequencing was performed on PBMCs from the stem cell graft donor, taken from the stem cell graft. This receptor was obtained from a human donor who donated a stem cell graft to a child with combined immunodeficiency. The CDR3 nucleotides read TGTGCCACCCGGTCGGGGGAACGCTCCTACAATGAGCAGTTCTTC. Encoded protein: CATRSGERSYNEQFF.